Shown below are 5 T cell receptor beta chains from a single sample sequenced in a study of tumor-infiltrating lymphocytes in primary liver carcinoma. Both blood RNA, taken from unsorted whole blood, and germline DNA were extracted. The template, about 510 ng total RNA, yielded TCR beta cDNA made with a constant-region primer. Slightly modified ARM-PCR served as the procedure for the TCR beta libraries. These libraries came from three rounds of nested multiplex PCR. TRBV1-TRBV30 forward and Cbeta reverse primers drove the first two roughly 10-cycle rounds. TCRdb reanalysed the multiplex PCR reads using MiXCR and keeps one entry per CDR3 protein. The repertoire holds approximately 330,000 distinct CDR3 sequences, with around three fifths as singletons. Sequenced sample: peripheral blood. The receptors were sampled from a man aged 40-50 years with primary liver carcinoma and hepatitis B virus infection.

V and J are TRBV11-1 and TRBJ2-1; D is ambiguous. The CDR3 covers 15 residues. The V and J ends lost 5 bases and 16 bases respectively, with 27 bases between them. From germline, CDR1 is SGHAT and CDR2 FQDESV (reference sequence). CDR3 nucleotides: TGTGCCAGCAGCCCCCTGCCGACGATGGGAAATGAGGACTTCTTC. This sequence encodes CASSPLPTMGNEDFF.

Many counts were recorded for this clonotype. This chain uses TRBV5-6 with TRBJ2-4, with a tentative D call TRBD2 (6 bases). From germline, CDR1 is SGHDT and CDR2 YYEEEE. Trimming pared 4 bases from V and 8 bases from J, leaving 16 bases between. The CDR3 consists of 14 residues. In DNA, the CDR3 is TGTGCCAGCAGCCCCGGCGGGGCCGGGGACATTCAGTACTTC. It specifies CASSPGGAGDIQYF.

On this clonotype: A read error may be the cause here, since a much bigger clone is one base away. The chain uses TRBV29-1 and TRBJ2-5, with D perhaps TRBD2 (6 bases). CDR1 SQVTM and CDR2 ANQGSEA come from the germline V gene. V lost 7 bases and J lost 5, with 14 bases in between. CDR3 length: 12 residues. The CDR3 DNA follows: TGCAGCGAGGGGAGGTTGGGGGAGACCCAGTACTTC. This gives the protein CSEGRLGETQYF.

In the case of this clonotype: This may stem from a read error, because a much larger clone lies one nucleotide away. The chain is built from TRBV4-1 and TRBJ2-5, with TRBD2 matching 7 bases. The germline V gene has CDR1 MGHRA and CDR2 YSYEKL. The CDR3 is 14 amino acids. The CDR3 region is CASCQEDNSGAQYF. The CDR3 nucleotides are TGCGCCAGCTGCCAAGAGGACAACAGCGGGGCCCAGTACTTC.

The chain has TRBV11-2 and TRBJ2-1; D may correspond to TRBD1 or TRBD2 (5 bases each). V was pared by 0 bases and J by 7 bases, with 13 bases between. The CDR3 length is 15 residues. The germline gives CDR1 SGHAT, CDR2 FQNNGV. DNA for the CDR3: TGTGCCAGCAGCTTAGACATGGGACGAGTGAATGAGCAGTTCTTC. It specifies CASSLDMGRVNEQFF.